Shown below are 20 T cell receptor beta chains from a single sample sequenced in a study of blood T cells in healthy people across ages. A J-beta primer mix and a sample-barcoded 5' primer were used in a second PCR of about 7 to 12 cycles. Via MiXCR, TCRdb re-called the 5' RACE reads, giving one row per CDR3 protein. This table has hundreds of thousands of distinct CDR3 sequences, roughly 31% appearing once. The specimen was blood. All receptors come from a woman of 80 years or more in good health.

This clonotype appeared a few times. A much larger clone differs from this one at a single base, so this may be a read error. The V and J genes are TRBV20-1 and TRBJ2-5; 8 positions agree with TRBD1. This CDR3 region has 15 residues. Looked up from germline, CDR1 is DFQATT and CDR2 is SNEGSKA (reference sequence). J lost 5 bases, V lost 1 base, and 9 bases had no gene match. The CDR3, as DNA: TGCAGTGCTAGAGGTGGACAGGGCCAATGGGAGACCCAGTACTTC. Translating gives CSARGGQGQWETQYF.

This clonotype came up many times. The rearrangement links TRBV28 to TRBJ2-2, with D hard to call. The CDR3 length is 13 residues. V was pared by 3 bases and J by 6 bases, with 8 bases between. Germline-derived CDR1 and CDR2 are MDHEN and SYDVKM. Here the CDR3 reads CASSLSGPGELFF. The CDR3 DNA sequence: TGTGCCAGCAGTTTGAGTGGACCCGGGGAGCTGTTTTTT.

The rearrangement joins TRBV30 to TRBJ1-1; possible D gene TRBD1, 6 bases. Deletions cut 1 base from V and 6 bases from J, with 9 bases between. There are 12 residues in the CDR3. CDR1 is GTSNPN, CDR2 SVGIG, per germline (reference sequence). The CDR3 spells CAWSDRVSEAFF. CDR3 bases: TGTGCCTGGAGTGACAGGGTGTCTGAAGCTTTCTTT.

This clonotype was seen ten or more times. The chain has TRBV20-1 and TRBJ1-1; TRBD1 is a possible D gene (5 bases). CDR3 size: 14 residues. CDR1 DFQATT and CDR2 SNEGSKA come from the germline V gene (reference sequence). The V gene lost 0 bases and the J gene lost 6 bases, with 14 bases spanning the gap. CDR3: CSARDLGGGPEAFF. The CDR3 DNA reads as TGCAGTGCTAGAGATTTGGGCGGGGGTCCTGAAGCTTTCTTT.

This clonotype was seen repeatedly, ten times or more. The chain has TRBV6-6 and TRBJ2-3; TRBD2 agrees at 7 bases. The length of the CDR3 is 16 residues. Trimming cost V 2 bases and J 1 base; bases outside gene matches: 6. Per germline, CDR1 MNHNY and CDR2 SVGAGI (reference sequence). The CDR3 sequence: CASSYGTKGGTDTQYF. The CDR3 region has the DNA TGTGCCAGCAGTTACGGGACTAAGGGTGGCACAGATACGCAGTATTTT.

At least ten counts were recorded for this clonotype. The chain carries TRBV19 and TRBJ2-3, with D perhaps TRBD2 (6 bases). Germline CDR1 and CDR2: LNHDA and SQIVND (reference sequence). V was cut by 3 bases and J by 2 bases, with 9 bases left in between. The CDR3 extends over 14 amino acids. The CDR3 nucleotides read TGTGCCAGTAGTATGGCGGGGATCACAGATACGCAGTATTTT. The encoded protein is CASSMAGITDTQYF.

This clonotype was picked up many times. The V gene is TRBV20-1, the J gene TRBJ2-1; TRBD1 aligns across 11 bases. Looked up from germline, CDR1 is DFQATT and CDR2 is SNEGSKA (reference sequence). The CDR3 is 15 amino acids. J gave up 7 bases and V 4 bases, and 9 bases lay outside the gene matches. CDR3 loop: CSATVGTGGLNEQFF. CDR3 sequence (DNA): TGCAGTGCTACAGTGGGGACAGGGGGTTTGAATGAGCAGTTCTTC.

The V call is TRBV27, the J call TRBJ2-5, with 7 bases identical to TRBD2. The ends lost 6 bases at V and 3 bases at J; junction bases unmatched: 10. The CDR3 is 15 residues long. CDR1 MNHEY and CDR2 SMNVEV come from the germline V gene (reference sequence). As DNA, the CDR3 is TGTGCCAGCAGCTTACAAAGAGGGAGGGAAGAGACCCAGTACTTC. This sequence encodes CASSLQRGREETQYF.

This clonotype has more than one count but fewer than ten. A much bigger clone sits one base away, suggesting this may be a read error. V is TRBV9 and J is TRBJ1-2, with a possible D match to TRBD1 (5 bases). CDR3 size: 15 residues. Germline lookup yields CDR1 SGDLS and CDR2 YYNGEE. Trimming left V 3 bases short and J 8 bases short, with 20 bases between. The CDR3 region has the DNA TGTGCCAGCAGCGAGAGGGGCAGGGAAGGACGAGGCTACACCTTC. Its protein product is CASSERGREGRGYTF.

This clonotype has a count of ten or more. V usage is TRBV2 and J usage is TRBJ2-3; D remains unclear. CDR3 length: 11 amino acids. The V end was cut by 6 bases, the J end by 6 bases, with 7 bases between. CDR1 SNHLY and CDR2 FYNNEI come from the germline V gene. CDR3 sequence (DNA): TGTGCCAGCAGGGATCAGGATACGCAGTATTTT. This translates into CASRDQDTQYF.

This sequence joins TRBV14 and TRBJ1-2, with D perhaps matching TRBD1 (6 bases). Germline CDR1 reads SGHDN; CDR2 reads FVKESK. Trimming shortened V by 2 bases and J by 8 bases, and 15 bases separated the two germline ends. CDR3 size: 14 residues. The CDR3 region has the DNA TGTGCCAGCAGCCAACTACAGGGACGGGGCGGCTACACCTTC. It encodes CASSQLQGRGGYTF.

This clonotype has at least ten counts. The V call is TRBV7-8, the J call TRBJ1-1; no reliable D call. V was shortened by 1 base and J by 0 bases, with 9 bases between the two germline ends. Germline values: CDR1 SGHVS, CDR2 FQNEAQ. This CDR3 contains 15 residues. The CDR3 nucleotides read TGTGCCAGCAGCTTAGGCCGTGGTTTGAACACTGAAGCTTTCTTT. Amino acids: CASSLGRGLNTEAFF.

This rearrangement joins TRBV30 to TRBJ1-2, with D unclear. Germline loops: CDR1 GTSNPN, CDR2 SVGIG (reference sequence). The CDR3 totals 13 residues. Trimming cost V 5 bases and J 4 bases, with 14 bases left between them. The CDR3 sequence is CAWAPPGFYGYTF. DNA for the CDR3: TGTGCCTGGGCCCCCCCAGGCTTCTATGGCTACACCTTC. Full variable domain (missing parts from reference TRBV30 and TRBJ1-2): SQTIHQWPATLVQPVGSPLSLECTVEGTSNPNLYWYRQAAGRGLQLLFYSVGIGQISSEVPQNLSASRPQDRQFILSSKKLLLSDSGFYLCAWAPPGFYGYTFGSGTRLTVV.

A remark on this clonotype: Just one base apart from a much larger clone, this may be a read error. V and J are TRBV29-1 and TRBJ2-1, with 7 nucleotides matching TRBD2. Judging by the DNA end, TRBJ2-7 fits better; the J call may be wrong. The germline CDR1 and CDR2 sequences are SQVTM and ANQGSEA. The CDR3 has 14 amino acids. CDR3 sequence reads: CSVGGTLSSCEQYF. The CDR3 DNA reads TGCAGCGTGGGAGGGACGTTAAGCTCCTGCGAGCAGTACTTC.

This clonotype showed up many times. The chain has TRBV6-5 and TRBJ1-2, with TRBD1 identical over 7 bases. V shed 0 bases and J 2 bases; nucleotides not matched to a gene: 6. Germline V gene lookup returns CDR1 MNHEY and CDR2 SVGAGI. CDR3 size: 16 residues. The CDR3 nucleotides read TGTGCCAGCAGTTACTCCAACAGGGGTCTGAACTATGGCTACACCTTC. This sequence encodes CASSYSNRGLNYGYTF.

The table lists this clonotype with many counts. The chain recombines TRBV20-1 with TRBJ1-2; D is unresolved. V gave up 2 bases and J gave up 8 bases, with 9 bases separating them. From germline, CDR1 is DFQATT and CDR2 SNEGSKA (reference sequence). CDR3 length: 11 residues. For the CDR3, the DNA is TGCAGTGCTAGATCCGGTGGCGGCTACACCTTC. Its protein is CSARSGGGYTF.

The chain is built from TRBV7-2 and TRBJ1-2; D unclear. Germline loops: CDR1 SGHTA, CDR2 FQGNSA. V lost 2 bases, J lost 6 bases, and 13 bases lay in between. The CDR3 covers 14 residues. The CDR3 sequence is CASSLRGPSDGYTF. The DNA for the CDR3 is TGTGCCAGCAGCTTAAGAGGACCCTCGGATGGCTACACCTTC.

For this clonotype: Since a much larger clone is just one base distant, this may be a read error. The CDR3 sequence: CASSQGQVGSQPRHF. CDR3 in DNA: TGCGCCAGCAGCCAGGGACAGGTGGGGAGTCAGCCCCGGCATTTT. The V call is TRBV4-1, the J call TRBJ1-5; 8 nucleotides align to TRBD1. Germline V lookup: CDR1 MGHRA, CDR2 YSYEKL. The CDR3 sequence is 15 residues long.

A word on this clonotype: One base away lies a much larger clone, so this may be a sequencing read error. This sequence joins TRBV3-1 and TRBJ2-3, with D hard to call. Germline lookup yields CDR1 LGHDT and CDR2 YNNKEL (reference sequence). The CDR3 runs to 14 residues. With 4 bases removed from V and 6 bases from J, the gap between germline ends came to 14 bases. This chain's CDR3 is CASSLPYTTDTQYF. CDR3 bases: TGTGCCAGCAGCCTCCCCTATACTACGGATACGCAGTATTTT.

The chain uses TRBV6-1 and TRBJ1-4; no clear D gene. Germline V gene lookup returns CDR1 MNHNS and CDR2 SASEGT. This CDR3 has 16 amino acids. V lost 3 bases and J lost 1, with 12 bases in between. DNA of the CDR3: TGTGCCAGCAGTGACAGTCTACGGCGAACTAATGAAAAACTGTTTTTT. This sequence encodes CASSDSLRRTNEKLFF.